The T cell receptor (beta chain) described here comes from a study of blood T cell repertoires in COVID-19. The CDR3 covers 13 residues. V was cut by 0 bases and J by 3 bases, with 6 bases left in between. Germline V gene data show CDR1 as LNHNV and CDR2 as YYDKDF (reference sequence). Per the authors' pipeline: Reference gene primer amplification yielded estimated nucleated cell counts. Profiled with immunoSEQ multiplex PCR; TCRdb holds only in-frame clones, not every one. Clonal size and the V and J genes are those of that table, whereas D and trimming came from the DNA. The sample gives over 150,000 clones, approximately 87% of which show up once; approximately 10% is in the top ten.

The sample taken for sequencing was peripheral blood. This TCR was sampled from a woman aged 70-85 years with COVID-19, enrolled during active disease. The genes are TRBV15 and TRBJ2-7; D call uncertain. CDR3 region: CATSRDPSYEQYF. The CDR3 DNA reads TGTGCCACCAGCAGAGATCCCAGCTACGAGCAGTACTTC.